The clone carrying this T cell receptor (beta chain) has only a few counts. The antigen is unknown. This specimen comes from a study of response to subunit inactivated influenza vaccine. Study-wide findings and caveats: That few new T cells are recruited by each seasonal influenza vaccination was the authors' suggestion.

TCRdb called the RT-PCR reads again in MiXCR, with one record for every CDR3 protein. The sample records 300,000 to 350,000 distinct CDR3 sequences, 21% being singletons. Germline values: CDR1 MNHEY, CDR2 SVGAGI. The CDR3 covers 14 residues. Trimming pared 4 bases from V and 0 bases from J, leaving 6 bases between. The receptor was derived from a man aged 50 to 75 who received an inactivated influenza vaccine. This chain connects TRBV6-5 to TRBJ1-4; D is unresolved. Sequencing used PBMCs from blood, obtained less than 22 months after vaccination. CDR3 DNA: TGTGCCAGCAGTTTAAGATCAACTAATGAAAAACTGTTTTTT. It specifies CASSLRSTNEKLFF.